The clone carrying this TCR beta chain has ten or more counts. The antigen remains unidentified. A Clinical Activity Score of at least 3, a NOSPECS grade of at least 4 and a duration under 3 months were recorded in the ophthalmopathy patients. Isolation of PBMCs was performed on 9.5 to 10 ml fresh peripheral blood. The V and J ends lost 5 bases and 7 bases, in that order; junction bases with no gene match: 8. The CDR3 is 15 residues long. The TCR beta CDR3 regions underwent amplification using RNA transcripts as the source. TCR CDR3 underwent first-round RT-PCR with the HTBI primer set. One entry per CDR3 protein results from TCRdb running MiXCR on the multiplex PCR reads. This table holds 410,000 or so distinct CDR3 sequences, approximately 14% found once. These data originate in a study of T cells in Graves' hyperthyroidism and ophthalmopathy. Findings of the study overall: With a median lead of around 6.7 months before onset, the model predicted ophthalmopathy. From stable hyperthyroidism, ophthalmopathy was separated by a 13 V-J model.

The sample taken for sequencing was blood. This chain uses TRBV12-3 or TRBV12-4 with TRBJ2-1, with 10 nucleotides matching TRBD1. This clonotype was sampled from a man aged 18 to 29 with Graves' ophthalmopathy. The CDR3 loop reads CASSLGTGARNEQFF. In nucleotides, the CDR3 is TGTGCCAGCAGTCTGGGGACAGGGGCTCGGAATGAGCAGTTCTTC.